The entry below describes one T cell receptor beta chain. These data originate in a study of blood T cell repertoires in COVID-19. Clones were sequenced by immunoSEQ multiplex PCR, and TCRdb holds only the in-frame ones, with some missing. The sample consists of some 83,000 clones, about 91% of them appearing once. Trimming took off 4 bases at V and 3 bases at J, with 17 bases between the two ends. From germline, CDR1 is KGHDR and CDR2 SFDVKD. The CDR3 is made up of 17 amino acids. The chain combines TRBV24-1 with TRBJ2-2; tentatively, D is TRBD2 (5 bases). The sequencing input was peripheral blood. This TCR derives from a man aged 60 to 75 with acute or convalescent COVID-19. CDR3 bases: TGTGCCACCAGTGACCAGTCCGGGCCGCGGGACACCGGGGAGCTGTTTTTT. It yields the protein CATSDQSGPRDTGELFF.